The next 28 T cell receptor beta chains were all read from a single sample in a study of blood T cell repertoires in COVID-19 (dated by TCRdb to about 2020). Library preparation used the immunoSEQ multiplex PCR assay. Entries here come from immuneACCESS through TCRdb and include only in-frame sequences with V and J called. Some clones fail to appear in such tables; in the studies checked, an unresolved V gene covers under half of the shortfall, and the cause of the remainder is unknown. This sample comprises 330,000 or so clones, about 90% of them detected only once. The ten largest account for approximately 0.93% of the sample. Sample: PBMCs or T cells enriched from blood (not recorded which). Source of these receptors: a woman between 25 and 40 years old who had been exposed to COVID-19.

This sequence joins TRBV19 and TRBJ2-3, with 7 bases lining up with TRBD1. Germline CDR1 LNHDA, CDR2 SQIVND (reference sequence). The CDR3 sequence is 13 residues long. V gave up 4 bases and J gave up 6 bases; unmatched junction bases: 4. Here the CDR3 reads CASSTLQGDTQYF. In DNA form, the CDR3 reads TGTGCCAGTAGTACCCTACAGGGGGATACGCAGTATTTT.

This rearrangement joins TRBV15 to TRBJ1-1; D is undetermined. CDR3 length: 13 residues. Trimming took off 2 bases at V and 6 bases at J, with 10 bases between the two ends. From germline, CDR1 is LNHNV and CDR2 YYDKDF (reference sequence). In nucleotides, the CDR3 is TGTGCCACCAGCAGACCGGGGATTCCTGAAGCTTTCTTT. Encoded protein: CATSRPGIPEAFF.

This chain connects TRBV7-3 to TRBJ2-1, with 9 bases that match TRBD2. This CDR3 is 16 amino acids long. The trim removed 3 bases at V and 0 bases at J, leaving 3 bases unmatched. Germline CDR1 and CDR2: SGHTA and FQGTGA. DNA for the CDR3: TGTGCCAGCAGCTTTGGTAGCGGGAGCTCCTACAATGAGCAGTTCTTC. Its translation: CASSFGSGSSYNEQFF.

This clone has just one count. The rearrangement joins TRBV28 to TRBJ1-3, with D perhaps TRBD1 (5 bases). Per germline, CDR1 MDHEN and CDR2 SYDVKM. V shed 6 bases and J shed 4 bases, with 13 bases lying between them. This CDR3 region has 14 residues. This CDR3 reads CASSRRVSGNTIYF. In DNA, the CDR3 is TGTGCCAGCAGCCGCAGGGTGTCAGGAAACACCATATATTTT.

V is TRBV11-2 and J is TRBJ2-1; 8 nucleotides line up with TRBD2. This CDR3 has 16 amino acids. CDR1 SGHAT and CDR2 FQNNGV come from the germline V gene. With 5 bases clipped from V and 6 bases from J, the junction kept 12 bases outside the gene matches. The chain's CDR3 is CASSRGGNSLPNEQFF. The CDR3 DNA sequence: TGTGCCAGCAGCCGGGGGGGGAATTCTCTCCCCAATGAGCAGTTCTTC.

J is TRBJ1-4 and V is TRBV19; possible D gene TRBD1, 6 bases. CDR3 size: 15 residues. The V end was cut by 4 bases, the J end by 3 bases, with 12 bases between. The germline gives CDR1 LNHDA, CDR2 SQIVND (reference sequence). The CDR3 DNA is TGTGCCAGTAGTACTTCGACAGGCCCTAATGAAAAACTGTTTTTT. Amino acid sequence: CASSTSTGPNEKLFF.

The gene calls are TRBV5-1 and TRBJ2-1; TRBD2 might be the D (6 bases). The length of the CDR3 is 12 residues. Trimming stripped 5 bases from V and 9 bases from J, with 12 bases between. Per germline, CDR1 SGHRS and CDR2 YFSETQ. The CDR3 DNA is TGCGCCAGCAGAAATCACGGGGGTGAGCAGTTCTTC. It specifies CASRNHGGEQFF.

V and J are TRBV3-1 (or the pseudogene TRBV3-2) and TRBJ2-5; D is perhaps TRBD1 (5 bases). Trimming left V 1 base short and J 5 bases short, with 11 bases between. The length of the CDR3 is 14 residues. Germline CDR1 is LGHDT and CDR2 is YNNKEL (reference sequence). CDR3 amino acids: CASSQVAGSETQYF. The CDR3, as DNA: TGTGCCAGCAGCCAAGTTGCAGGGTCGGAGACCCAGTACTTC.

The chain has TRBV2 and TRBJ2-7, with 10 bases aligning to TRBD2. CDR1 is SNHLY and CDR2 is FYNNEI in the germline V gene. V was pared by 6 bases and J by 0 bases, with 11 bases of the junction left unmatched. The CDR3 contains 17 residues. The CDR3 protein is CASSQASLAGLSYEQYF. The CDR3 nucleotides are TGTGCCAGCAGCCAGGCATCACTAGCGGGGCTCTCCTACGAGCAGTACTTC.

The rearrangement links TRBV19 to TRBJ1-2; unclear D gene. Trimming shortened V by 4 bases and J by 8 bases, and 11 bases separated the two germline ends. Germline assignment: CDR1 LNHDA and CDR2 SQIVND (reference sequence). This CDR3 is built from 12 residues. CDR3 protein: CASSTRSGGYTF. The CDR3, as DNA: TGTGCCAGTAGTACCCGGAGCGGGGGCTACACCTTC.

The chain carries TRBV29-1 and TRBJ2-1; D may be TRBD2 (5 bases). V lost 5 bases, J lost 1 base, and 9 bases lay in between. Per germline, CDR1 SQVTM and CDR2 ANQGSEA. The CDR3 totals 13 residues. In DNA form, the CDR3 reads TGCAGCGTTAGCGGACCTTCCTACAATGAGCAGTTCTTC. It codes for CSVSGPSYNEQFF.

The rearrangement uses TRBV9 and TRBJ1-3, with 12 positions matching TRBD1. V lost 3 bases, J lost 4 bases, and 8 bases stayed unmatched. CDR3 length: 17 amino acids. The germline V gene has CDR1 SGDLS and CDR2 YYNGEE. The CDR3 spells CASSAGTGGARGNTIYF. In DNA form, the CDR3 reads TGTGCCAGCAGCGCCGGGACAGGGGGCGCGAGAGGAAACACCATATATTTT.

V usage is TRBV28 and J usage is TRBJ2-7; D remains ambiguous. Germline V gene lookup returns CDR1 MDHEN and CDR2 SYDVKM. V lost 6 bases and J lost 0, with 9 bases in between. The CDR3 covers 13 residues. The chain's CDR3 is CASRGPNSYEQYF. The CDR3, as DNA: TGTGCCAGCAGGGGCCCGAACTCCTACGAGCAGTACTTC.

The chain has TRBV12-3 or TRBV12-4 and TRBJ1-2; the D gene is possibly TRBD1 (6 bases). The V gene lost 8 bases and the J gene lost 3 bases, with 10 bases spanning the gap. The CDR3 length is 12 residues. CDR3 in DNA: TGTGCCAGCGGCAGGGGTCACTATGGCTACACCTTC. Amino acid sequence: CASGRGHYGYTF.

The J gene is TRBJ2-7, the V gene TRBV7-6; the match to TRBD2 covers 7 bases. The CDR3 has 14 amino acids. J lost 6 bases, V lost 2 bases, and 7 bases had no gene match. Germline CDR1 and CDR2: SGHVS and FNYEAQ. This CDR3 reads CASSLSAGAGEQYF. CDR3 coding DNA: TGTGCCAGCAGCTTAAGCGCGGGAGCTGGCGAGCAGTACTTC.

The chain combines TRBV24-1 with TRBJ1-2, with TRBD1 as a possible D gene (6 bases). V lost 7 bases to trimming and J lost 6 bases, with 17 bases between them. This CDR3 is 14 amino acids long. The germline V gene has CDR1 KGHDR and CDR2 SFDVKD. CDR3 in DNA: TGTGCCACCAGAGGTGGACAGCCGATTGATGGCTACACCTTC. Translated: CATRGGQPIDGYTF.

The genes are TRBV11-2 and TRBJ2-5, with D possibly TRBD2 on 5 matching bases. The V and J ends lost 5 bases and 4 bases respectively, with 14 bases between them. The germline CDR1 and CDR2 sequences are SGHAT and FQNNGV. This CDR3 is 14 amino acids long. DNA for the CDR3: TGTGCCAGCAGCCGGACGGCGGGTGGAGAGACCCAGTACTTC. Its translation: CASSRTAGGETQYF. The full variable domain, with the rest looked up from reference TRBV11-2 and TRBJ2-5, is EAGVAQSPRYKIIEKRQSVAFWCNPISGHATLYWYQQILGQGPKLLIQFQNNGVVDDSQLPKDRFSAERLKGVDSTLKIQPAKLEDSAVYLCASSRTAGGETQYFGPGTRLLVL.

The chain recombines TRBV11-2 with TRBJ1-1; maybe TRBD1 (6 bases). CDR1 is SGHAT, CDR2 FQNNGV, per germline. The CDR3 spans 14 residues. Trimming removed 3 bases from V and 6 bases from J, with 14 bases in between. The DNA of the CDR3 is TGTGCCAGCAGCTTTGCGGGGGCGGTCTCTGAAGCTTTCTTT. It translates to CASSFAGAVSEAFF.

This rearrangement joins TRBV29-1 to TRBJ2-1; TRBD2 agrees at 9 bases. V was clipped by 8 bases and J by 7 bases; unmatched bases: 9. Looked up from germline, CDR1 is SQVTM and CDR2 is ANQGSEA. This CDR3 spans 13 amino acids. This CDR3 is CSPSLAGLNEQFF. In nucleotides, the CDR3 is TGCAGCCCCTCCCTAGCGGGGCTTAATGAGCAGTTCTTC.

The V gene is TRBV14, the J gene TRBJ2-7, with 10 bases that match TRBD2. Germline values: CDR1 SGHDN, CDR2 FVKESK. With V trimmed by 4 bases and J by 2 bases, 8 bases remained unmatched. The CDR3 sequence is 16 residues long. The CDR3 protein is CASSPLLSGRAYEQYF. CDR3 in DNA: TGTGCCAGCAGCCCACTACTCAGCGGGAGGGCCTACGAGCAGTACTTC.

V gene TRBV11-3 combines with J gene TRBJ2-7; 10 nucleotides line up with TRBD2. Germline V gives CDR1 SGHNT, CDR2 YENEEA. With 2 bases clipped from V and 5 bases from J, the junction kept 9 bases outside the gene matches. The CDR3 contains 16 residues. Written as DNA, the CDR3 is TGTGCCAGCAGCTTACTCCGGACTAGCGGCGACAACGAGCAGTACTTC. Translating gives CASSLLRTSGDNEQYF.

The rearrangement links TRBV18 to TRBJ1-2; possibly TRBD1 for D (6 bases). This CDR3 has 15 residues. CDR1 and CDR2 (germline): KGHSH, LQKENI. V lost 5 bases and J 3 bases, leaving 16 bases between the germline ends. The CDR3 reads CASSDQGSTDYGYTF. The CDR3 region has the DNA TGTGCCAGCTCAGACCAGGGGTCCACGGACTATGGCTACACCTTC. Full variable domain (remainder filled in from reference TRBV18 and TRBJ1-2): NAGVMQNPRHLVRRRGQEARLRCSPMKGHSHVYWYRQLPEEGLKFMVYLQKENIIDESGMPKERFSAEFPKEGPSILRIQQVVRGDSAAYFCASSDQGSTDYGYTFGSGTRLTVV.

The V call is TRBV27, the J call TRBJ2-3; the match to TRBD2 covers 14 bases. J gave up 4 bases and V 4 bases, and 4 bases lay outside the gene matches. Germline CDR1 MNHEY, CDR2 SMNVEV (reference sequence). CDR3 size: 16 residues. The chain's CDR3 is CASSSMTSGGADTQYF. The CDR3 DNA sequence: TGTGCCAGCAGTTCTATGACTAGCGGGGGGGCAGATACGCAGTATTTT.

The gene calls are TRBV5-6 and TRBJ2-5, with 8 bases matching TRBD1. CDR3 length equals 13 residues. Germline V gene lookup returns CDR1 SGHDT and CDR2 YYEEEE. The J segment lost 2 bases and the V segment lost 4 bases, leaving 1 base of the junction unmatched. CDR3 residues: CASSRTGQETQYF. The CDR3 bases are TGTGCCAGCAGCCGGACAGGGCAAGAGACCCAGTACTTC.

The J gene is TRBJ2-7, the V gene TRBV7-8, with 13 nucleotides matching TRBD2. J lost 3 bases, V lost 5 bases, and 4 bases had no gene match. This CDR3 comprises 15 residues. Per germline, CDR1 SGHVS and CDR2 FQNEAQ. CDR3 bases: TGTGCCAGCAGCCCGGGACTAGCGGGAATCTACGAGCAGTACTTC. As protein: CASSPGLAGIYEQYF.

This chain uses TRBV19 with TRBJ2-3, with 13 bases matching TRBD2. The germline V gene encodes CDR1 LNHDA and CDR2 SQIVND (reference sequence). Unmatched junction bases numbered 4, after V lost 7 bases and J lost 3 bases. This CDR3 comprises 15 residues. The CDR3 sequence is CASNTGLAGTDTQYF. The CDR3 DNA follows: TGTGCCAGTAACACGGGACTAGCGGGAACAGATACGCAGTATTTT.

The chain is built from TRBV19 and TRBJ1-2; TRBD1 agrees at 8 bases. Losses at the gene ends were 0 bases for V and 2 bases for J; bases not matched to a gene: 5. Germline V gene data show CDR1 as LNHDA and CDR2 as SQIVND (reference sequence). The CDR3 has 16 residues. CDR3 amino acids: CASSIDLGQVNYGYTF. The CDR3 region has the DNA TGTGCCAGTAGTATAGATCTGGGACAGGTAAACTATGGCTACACCTTC.

The chain joins TRBV5-6 to TRBJ1-6; 10 nucleotides agree with TRBD1. The trim removed 0 bases at V and 10 bases at J, leaving 4 bases unmatched. CDR3 size: 15 residues. Germline V gene data show CDR1 as SGHDT and CDR2 as YYEEEE. CDR3 sequence (DNA): TGTGCCAGCAGCTTGGGGGACAGGGGTGGGTCACCCCTCCACTTT. Translated, it gives CASSLGDRGGSPLHF.